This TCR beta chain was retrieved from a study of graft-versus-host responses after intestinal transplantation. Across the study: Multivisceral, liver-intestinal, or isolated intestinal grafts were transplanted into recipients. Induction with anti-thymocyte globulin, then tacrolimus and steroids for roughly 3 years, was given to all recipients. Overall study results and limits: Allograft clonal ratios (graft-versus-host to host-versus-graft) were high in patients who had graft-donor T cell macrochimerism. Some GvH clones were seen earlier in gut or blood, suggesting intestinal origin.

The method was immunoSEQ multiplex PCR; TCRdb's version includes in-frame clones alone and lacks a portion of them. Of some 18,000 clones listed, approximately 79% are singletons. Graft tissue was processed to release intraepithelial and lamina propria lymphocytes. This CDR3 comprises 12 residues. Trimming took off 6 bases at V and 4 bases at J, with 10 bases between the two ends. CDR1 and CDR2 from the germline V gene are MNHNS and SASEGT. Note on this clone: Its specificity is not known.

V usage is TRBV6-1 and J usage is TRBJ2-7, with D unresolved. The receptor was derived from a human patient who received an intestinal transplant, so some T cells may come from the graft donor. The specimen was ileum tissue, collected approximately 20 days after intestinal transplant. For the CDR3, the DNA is TGTGCCAGCAGAGAGCCGGGTTACGAGCAGTACTTC. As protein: CASREPGYEQYF.